One and the same sample provided the 2 T cell receptor beta chains below, sequenced in a study of beta chain features in type 1 diabetes. Expressed TCRB transcripts were sequenced because the isolated RNA had all been reverse transcribed beforehand. Assay: immunoSEQ multiplex PCR; the TCRdb copy retains only in-frame clones and omits some. The sample consists of almost 350,000 clones, about 20% of them appearing once. Sequencing was done on a sample of naive CD4+ T cells from blood. These receptors were collected from a woman aged 18-29 years in good health.

The sample holds a few counts of this clone. The rearrangement links TRBV9 to TRBJ2-1, with a weak D call TRBD1 (6 bases). The CDR3 contains 15 residues. Trimming shortened V by 3 bases and J by 0 bases, and 10 bases separated the two germline ends. Germline CDR1 is SGDLS and CDR2 is YYNGEE. The CDR3 loop reads CASSAGHGSYNEQFF. CDR3 sequence (DNA): TGTGCCAGCAGCGCGGGACACGGCTCCTACAATGAGCAGTTCTTC. Variable domain in full (rest from reference TRBV9 and TRBJ2-1): DSGVTQTPKHLITATGQRVTLRCSPRSGDLSVYWYQQSLDQGLQFLIQYYNGEERAKGNILERFSAQQFPDLHSELNLSSLELGDSALYFCASSAGHGSYNEQFFGPGTRLTVL.

V is TRBV5-1 and J is TRBJ2-1; 14 nucleotides align to TRBD2. The CDR3 covers 15 residues. CDR1 is SGHRS, CDR2 YFSETQ, per germline. The V and J ends lost 4 bases and 7 bases, in that order; junction bases with no gene match: 4. The chain's CDR3 is CASSAGTSGSNEQFF. Here the CDR3 DNA reads TGCGCCAGCAGCGCCGGGACTAGCGGGAGTAATGAGCAGTTCTTC.